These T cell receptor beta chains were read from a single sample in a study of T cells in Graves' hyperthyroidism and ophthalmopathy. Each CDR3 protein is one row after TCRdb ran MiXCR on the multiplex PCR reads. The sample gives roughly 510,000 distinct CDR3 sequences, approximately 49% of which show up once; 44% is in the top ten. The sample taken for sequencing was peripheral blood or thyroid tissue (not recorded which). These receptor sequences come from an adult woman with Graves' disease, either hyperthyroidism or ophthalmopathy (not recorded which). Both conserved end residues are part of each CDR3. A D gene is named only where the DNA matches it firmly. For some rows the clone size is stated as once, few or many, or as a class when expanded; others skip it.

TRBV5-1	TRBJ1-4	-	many	CASRRSLEEKLFF	TGCGCCAGCCGGCGGTCTTTAGAGGAAAAACTGTTTTTT
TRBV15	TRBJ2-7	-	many	CATSRDLAQGEQYF	TGTGCCACCAGCAGAGATCTGGCTCAGGGGGAGCAGTACTTC
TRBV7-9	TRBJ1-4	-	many	CASSPHRGDEKLFF	TGTGCCAGCAGCCCACACAGAGGGGATGAAAAACTGTTTTTT
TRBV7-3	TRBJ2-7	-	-	CASSSQGPGRAYEQYF	TGTGCCAGCAGTTCCCAGGGGCCAGGGCGAGCCTACGAGCAGTACTTC
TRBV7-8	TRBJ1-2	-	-	CASSLGVPGDGYTF	TGTGCCAGCAGCTTGGGGGTCCCGGGGGATGGCTACACCTTC
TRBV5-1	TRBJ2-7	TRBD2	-	CASSLAGEGYEQYF	TGCGCCAGCAGCCTCGCCGGGGAGGGCTACGAGCAGTACTTC
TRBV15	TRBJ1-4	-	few	CATSRHPASNEKLFF	TGTGCCACCAGCAGACACCCCGCGTCTAATGAAAAACTGTTTTTT
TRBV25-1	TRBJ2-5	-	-	CASQDSSRRRYQETQYF	TGTGCCAGCCAAGATTCGAGCCGAAGGAGGTACCAAGAGACCCAGTACTTC
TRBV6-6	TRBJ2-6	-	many	CASSFTGSGANVLTF	TGTGCCAGCAGTTTCACAGGGTCTGGGGCCAACGTCCTGACTTTC
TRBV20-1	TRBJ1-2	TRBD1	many	CSAGQGTNYGYTF	TGCAGTGCTGGACAGGGAACAAACTATGGCTACACCTTC
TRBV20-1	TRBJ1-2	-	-	CSARDPRAGYTF	TGCAGTGCTAGAGATCCCCGGGCAGGCTACACCTTC
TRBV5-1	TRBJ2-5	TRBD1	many	CASSLEPRGQGSQETQYF	TGCGCCAGCAGCTTGGAACCGAGAGGACAGGGGAGCCAAGAGACCCAGTACTTC
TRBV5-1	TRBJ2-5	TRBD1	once	CASSFDRDSAIGTQYF	TGCGCCAGCAGCTTCGACAGGGATTCTGCTATCGGGACCCAGTACTTC
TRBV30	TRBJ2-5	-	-	CAWERGAQYF	TGTGCCTGGGAGCGTGGCGCCCAGTACTTC
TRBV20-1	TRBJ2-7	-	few	CSARIGSGNRAYEQYF	TGCAGTGCTAGAATTGGGTCAGGAAACAGGGCCTACGAGCAGTACTTC
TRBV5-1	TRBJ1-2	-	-	CASSWGTTDGYTF	TGCGCCAGCAGCTGGGGGACGACCGATGGCTACACCTTC